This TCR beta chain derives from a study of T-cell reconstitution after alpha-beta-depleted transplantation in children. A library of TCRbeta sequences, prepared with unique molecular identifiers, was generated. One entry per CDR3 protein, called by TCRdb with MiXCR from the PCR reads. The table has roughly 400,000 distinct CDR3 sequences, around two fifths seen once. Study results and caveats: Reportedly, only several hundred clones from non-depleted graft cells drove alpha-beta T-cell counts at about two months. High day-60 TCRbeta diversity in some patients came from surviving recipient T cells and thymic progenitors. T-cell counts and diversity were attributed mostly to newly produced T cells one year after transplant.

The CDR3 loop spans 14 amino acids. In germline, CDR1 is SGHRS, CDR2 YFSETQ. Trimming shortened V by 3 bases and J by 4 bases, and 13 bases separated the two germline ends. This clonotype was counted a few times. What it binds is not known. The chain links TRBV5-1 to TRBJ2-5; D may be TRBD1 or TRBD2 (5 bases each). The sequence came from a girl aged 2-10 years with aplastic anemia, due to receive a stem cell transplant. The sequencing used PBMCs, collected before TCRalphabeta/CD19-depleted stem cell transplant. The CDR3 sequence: CASSSVGGLETQYF. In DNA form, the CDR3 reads TGCGCCAGCAGCTCGGTTGGGGGTTTAGAGACCCAGTACTTC.